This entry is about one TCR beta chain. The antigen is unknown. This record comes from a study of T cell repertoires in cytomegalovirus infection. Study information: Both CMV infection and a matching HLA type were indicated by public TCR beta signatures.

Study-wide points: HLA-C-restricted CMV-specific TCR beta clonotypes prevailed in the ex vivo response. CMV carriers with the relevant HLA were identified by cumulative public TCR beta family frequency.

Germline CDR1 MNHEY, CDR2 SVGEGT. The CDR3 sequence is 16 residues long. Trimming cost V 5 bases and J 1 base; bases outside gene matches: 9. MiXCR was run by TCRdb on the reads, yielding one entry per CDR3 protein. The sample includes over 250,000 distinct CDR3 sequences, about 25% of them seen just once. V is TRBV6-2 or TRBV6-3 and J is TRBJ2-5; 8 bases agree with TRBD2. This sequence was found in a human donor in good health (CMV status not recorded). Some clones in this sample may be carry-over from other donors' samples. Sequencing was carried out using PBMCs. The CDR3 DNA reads TGTGCCAGCAGTGGTACTAGCGGAGATACCCAAGAGACCCAGTACTTC. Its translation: CASSGTSGDTQETQYF.